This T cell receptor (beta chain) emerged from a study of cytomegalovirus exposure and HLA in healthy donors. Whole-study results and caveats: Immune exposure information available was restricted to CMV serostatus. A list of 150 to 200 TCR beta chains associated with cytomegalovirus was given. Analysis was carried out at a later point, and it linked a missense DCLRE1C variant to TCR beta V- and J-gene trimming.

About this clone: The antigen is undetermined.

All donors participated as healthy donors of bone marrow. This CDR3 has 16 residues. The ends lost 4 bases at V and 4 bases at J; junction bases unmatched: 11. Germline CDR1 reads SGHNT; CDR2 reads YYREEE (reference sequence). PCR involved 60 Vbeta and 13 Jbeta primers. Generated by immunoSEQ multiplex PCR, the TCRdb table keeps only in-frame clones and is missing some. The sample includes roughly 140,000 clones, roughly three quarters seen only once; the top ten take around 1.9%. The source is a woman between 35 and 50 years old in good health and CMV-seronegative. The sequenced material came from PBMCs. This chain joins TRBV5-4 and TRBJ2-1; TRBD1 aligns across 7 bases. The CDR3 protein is CASSIRTQGVYNEQFF. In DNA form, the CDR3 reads TGTGCCAGCAGCATAAGAACCCAGGGGGTGTACAATGAGCAGTTCTTC. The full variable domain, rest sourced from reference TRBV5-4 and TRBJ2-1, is ETGVTQSPTHLIKTRGQQVTLRCSSQSGHNTVSWYQQALGQGPQFIFQYYREEENGRGNFPPRFSGLQFPNYSSELNVNALELDDSALYLCASSIRTQGVYNEQFFGPGTRLTVL.